These 9 T cell receptor beta chains came from one sample sequenced in a study of monozygotic twins with cystic fibrosis (TCRdb year 2021). Library prep was done by the immunoSEQ multiplex PCR assay. Not all clones reach the TCRdb copy of this immuneACCESS table, which keeps in-frame sequences only. Checked studies attribute under half of the gap to unresolved V genes and leave the rest unexplained. This sample lists approximately 34,000 clones; nearly 85% were detected once. Of the sample, roughly 1.5% is held by the ten largest clones. Sequences were obtained from blood. These TCRs come from a girl aged 2 to 10 with cystic fibrosis.

This sequence joins TRBV2 and TRBJ2-7; no firm D call. Trimming stripped 0 bases from V and 4 bases from J, with 19 bases between. This CDR3 spans 17 amino acids. Germline assignment: CDR1 SNHLY and CDR2 FYNNEI. CDR3 loop: CASSEAWPPTETYEQYF. The CDR3 coding sequence is TGTGCCAGCAGTGAAGCTTGGCCTCCAACCGAGACTTACGAGCAGTACTTC.

The chain employs TRBV15 and TRBJ2-7, with D perhaps matching TRBD1 (6 bases). V was pared by 2 bases and J by 2 bases, with 28 bases between. The CDR3 is 20 residues long. Germline V gene lookup returns CDR1 LNHNV and CDR2 YYDKDF (reference sequence). The CDR3 is CATSRLPHGTDRQPTYEQYF. The CDR3 DNA sequence: TGTGCCACCAGCAGACTACCCCATGGGACCGACAGGCAACCAACCTACGAGCAGTACTTC. Together with reference TRBV15 and TRBJ2-7, the CDR3 gives the full variable domain: DAMVIQNPRYQVTQFGKPVTLSCSQTLNHNVMYWYQQKSSQAPKLLFHYYDKDFNNEADTPDNFQSRRPNTSFCFLDIRSPGLGDTAMYLCATSRLPHGTDRQPTYEQYFGPGTRLTVT.

The gene calls are TRBV7-8 and TRBJ2-5; the match to TRBD1 covers 8 bases. CDR1 SGHVS and CDR2 FQNEAQ come from the germline V gene. V was clipped by 5 bases and J by 3 bases; unmatched bases: 11. This CDR3 has 16 amino acids. The CDR3 DNA is TGTGCCAGCAGCCCGCTTTACGGACAGGGAGAAGAGACCCAGTACTTC. The encoded protein is CASSPLYGQGEETQYF.

This chain links TRBV5-3 with TRBJ2-3, with 8 bases fitting TRBD2. TRBV5-3 is identified as an open reading frame with a role that is uncertain. The V segment lost 4 bases and the J segment 4 bases; nucleotides outside the gene matches: 8. There are 15 residues in the CDR3. The DNA of the CDR3 is TGTGCCAGAAGCGCCGGGACTAGACGTCCAGATACGCAGTATTTT. Protein: CARSAGTRRPDTQYF.

The chain links TRBV7-8 to TRBJ2-7, with 7 bases fitting TRBD2. This CDR3 is 14 amino acids long. In germline, CDR1 is SGHVS, CDR2 FQNEAQ. V dropped 4 bases and J dropped 2; count of bases not matched to a gene: 5. The CDR3 nucleotides read TGTGCCAGCAGCTCGAACGCGGGGGCCTACGAGCAGTACTTC. Translation: CASSSNAGAYEQYF. Full variable domain (remainder filled in from reference TRBV7-8 and TRBJ2-7): GAGVSQSPRYKVAKRGQDVALRCDPISGHVSLFWYQQALGQGPEFLTYFQNEAQLDKSGLPSDRFFAERPEGSVSTLKIQRTQQEDSAVYLCASSSNAGAYEQYFGPGTRLTVT.

This chain connects TRBV5-1 to TRBJ2-7, with 8 positions matching TRBD1. The CDR3 spans 13 residues. The V and J ends lost 1 base and 5 bases, in that order; junction bases with no gene match: 2. Looked up from germline, CDR1 is SGHRS and CDR2 is YFSETQ. This CDR3 reads CASSLTGGHEQYF. CDR3 sequence (DNA): TGCGCCAGCAGCTTGACAGGGGGACACGAGCAGTACTTC.

This chain uses TRBV2 with TRBJ1-2, with D uncertain. The germline V and J ends were trimmed by 6 bases and 2 bases, with 4 bases remaining between them. CDR3 size: 11 residues. Germline CDR1 is SNHLY and CDR2 is FYNNEI. CDR3 DNA: TGTGCCAGCAGCGGAAACTATGGCTACACCTTC. Translation: CASSGNYGYTF.

V and J are TRBV2 and TRBJ2-1, with D unresolved. This CDR3 is 13 amino acids long. Trimming shortened V by 8 bases and J by 1 base, and 9 bases separated the two germline ends. The germline gives CDR1 SNHLY, CDR2 FYNNEI. The CDR3 reads CASSVRSYNEQFF. The CDR3 DNA reads TGTGCCAGCTCGGTCCGGTCCTACAATGAGCAGTTCTTC.

This clone has only one observation. The chain uses TRBV7-7 and TRBJ2-3; 8 nucleotides match TRBD2. This CDR3 has 14 residues. Germline values: CDR1 SSHAT, CDR2 FNYEAQ (reference sequence). V lost 5 bases to trimming and J lost 1 base; unmatched junction nucleotides: 2. CDR3 coding DNA: TGTGCCAGCAGCCCAGCGGGGGGCACAGATACGCAGTATTTT. It specifies CASSPAGGTDTQYF. The full variable domain, completed using reference TRBV7-7 and TRBJ2-3, is GAGVSQSPRYKVTKRGQDVTLRCDPISSHATLYWYQQALGQGPEFLTYFNYEAQPDKSGLPSDRFSAERPEGSISTLTIQRTEQRDSAMYRCASSPAGGTDTQYFGPGTRLTVL.